The 16 T cell receptor beta chains given below trace back to one sample, sequenced in a study of graft-versus-host responses after intestinal transplantation. The data were produced by immunoSEQ multiplex PCR, yet TCRdb's version contains in-frame clones alone and is incomplete. The data show about 21,000 clones, 55% to 70% seen once. The sequencing here drew on alloreactive CD4+ T cells from a mixed lymphocyte reaction culture, taken before intestinal transplant. Subset reported: CFSE-low proliferating T cells sorted from roughly 6-day pre-transplant mixed lymphocyte reaction (GvH or HvG direction). These receptors were obtained from a human patient who received an intestinal transplant.

The chain joins TRBV28 to TRBJ2-7; 10 bases match TRBD1. CDR1 MDHEN and CDR2 SYDVKM come from the germline V gene. This CDR3 spans 15 amino acids. Trimming took 2 bases from V and 2 from J; bases not matched to a gene: 3. The CDR3 here is CASSLAGQGPYEQYF. DNA of the CDR3: TGTGCCAGCAGTTTAGCGGGACAGGGGCCCTACGAGCAGTACTTC.

The chain couples TRBV30 to TRBJ2-5; 11 bases match TRBD2. This CDR3 region has 15 residues. The germline CDR1 and CDR2 sequences are GTSNPN and SVGIG (reference sequence). V was pared by 0 bases and J by 5 bases, with 5 bases of the junction left unmatched. This CDR3 reads CAWSVLSGRGETQYF. The CDR3 nucleotides are TGTGCCTGGAGTGTACTTAGCGGGAGGGGTGAGACCCAGTACTTC.

V and J are TRBV6-1 and TRBJ1-3, with D possibly being TRBD1 (5 bases). This CDR3 is built from 14 residues. V lost 5 bases to trimming and J lost 0 bases, with 8 bases between them. Per the germline V gene, CDR1 is MNHNS and CDR2 is SASEGT. The CDR3 loop is CASSSTASGNTIYF. DNA for the CDR3: TGTGCCAGCAGTTCGACAGCCTCTGGAAACACCATATATTTT.

This clone was detected only a few times. This chain connects TRBV30 to TRBJ1-4; TRBD1 aligns across 7 bases. CDR1 and CDR2 from the germline V gene are GTSNPN and SVGIG (reference sequence). This CDR3 contains 13 residues. The V gene end was trimmed by 5 bases and the J gene end by 6 bases; junction bases not matched to a gene: 6. The DNA of the CDR3 is TGTGCCTGGTCGGGACAGTTATATGAAAAACTGTTTTTT. Protein product: CAWSGQLYEKLFF.

The rearrangement links TRBV7-8 to TRBJ2-7, with D possibly matching TRBD1 (6 bases). The V end lost 8 bases, the J end lost 4 bases, and 18 bases lay between the germline ends. Looked up from germline, CDR1 is SGHVS and CDR2 is FQNEAQ. The CDR3 contains 14 residues. In DNA form, the CDR3 reads TGTGCCAGCTCAACAGGGTCGCCGACATACGAGCAGTACTTC. The encoded protein is CASSTGSPTYEQYF.

The V gene is TRBV9, the J gene TRBJ1-5; 9 bases line up with TRBD1. CDR1 and CDR2 from the germline V gene are SGDLS and YYNGEE. V gave up 3 bases and J gave up 11 bases; unmatched junction bases: 18. The CDR3 spans 17 residues. The chain's CDR3 is CASSAGRVTGGFMTQHF. The CDR3 region has the DNA TGTGCCAGCAGCGCCGGGAGGGTAACAGGGGGCTTTATGACCCAGCATTTT. The full variable domain, in which reference TRBV9 and TRBJ1-5 provide the parts outside the CDR3, is DSGVTQTPKHLITATGQRVTLRCSPRSGDLSVYWYQQSLDQGLQFLIQYYNGEERAKGNILERFSAQQFPDLHSELNLSSLELGDSALYFCASSAGRVTGGFMTQHFGDGTRLSIL.

Only one count was recorded for this clone. The rearrangement uses TRBV6-1 and TRBJ2-3; no firm D call. The germline V gene encodes CDR1 MNHNS and CDR2 SASEGT. This CDR3 spans 14 amino acids. V was shortened by 2 bases and J by 1 base, with 7 bases between the two germline ends. Here the CDR3 DNA reads TGTGCCAGCAGTGAACTCCCCGGCACAGATACGCAGTATTTT. Protein: CASSELPGTDTQYF.

This clone has more than one count but fewer than ten. This rearrangement joins TRBV28 to TRBJ1-2; D perhaps matches TRBD1 (6 bases). Trimming removed 3 bases from V and 8 bases from J, with 16 bases in between. The CDR3 totals 14 residues. Germline values: CDR1 MDHEN, CDR2 SYDVKM. This CDR3 is CASSFARGKRGYTF. CDR3 bases: TGTGCCAGCAGTTTCGCCAGGGGTAAGAGGGGCTACACCTTC.

The chain employs TRBV5-1 and TRBJ2-2; 10 bases are shared with TRBD2. The CDR3 is made up of 19 amino acids. Per germline, CDR1 SGHRS and CDR2 YFSETQ. J was trimmed by 1 base and V by 2 bases; bases with no gene match: 11. CDR3 DNA: TGCGCCAGCAGCTTTGGACAAATCGGACTAGCGGTGAACACCGGGGAGCTGTTTTTT. It yields the protein CASSFGQIGLAVNTGELFF.

The V gene is TRBV30, the J gene TRBJ2-7; D is possibly TRBD1 (6 bases). V was clipped by 5 bases and J by 4 bases, with 18 bases between them. Germline V lookup: CDR1 GTSNPN, CDR2 SVGIG (reference sequence). The CDR3 loop spans 14 amino acids. This CDR3 reads CAWGLGTISYEQYF. For the CDR3, the DNA is TGTGCCTGGGGCCTAGGGACAATATCATACGAGCAGTACTTC. Looking up the rest from reference TRBV30 and TRBJ2-7 gives the full variable domain: SQTIHQWPATLVQPVGSPLSLECTVEGTSNPNLYWYRQAAGRGLQLLFYSVGIGQISSEVPQNLSASRPQDRQFILSSKKLLLSDSGFYLCAWGLGTISYEQYFGPGTRLTVT.

V gene TRBV7-3 combines with J gene TRBJ2-7; D unresolved. V was pared by 3 bases and J by 4 bases, with 4 bases between. The length of the CDR3 is 11 residues. Looked up from germline, CDR1 is SGHTA and CDR2 is FQGTGA. This CDR3 reads CASSFRYEQYF. The CDR3 coding sequence is TGTGCCAGCAGCTTCAGATACGAGCAGTACTTC.

The rearrangement joins TRBV7-9 to TRBJ2-1; 9 bases align to TRBD2. The V gene end was trimmed by 4 bases and the J gene end by 3 bases; junction bases not matched to a gene: 10. Germline values: CDR1 SEHNR, CDR2 FQNEAQ (reference sequence). This CDR3 region has 17 residues. The DNA of the CDR3 is TGTGCCAGCAGCTCAACGACTAGCGGCCATAACTACAATGAGCAGTTCTTC. This gives the protein CASSSTTSGHNYNEQFF.

J is TRBJ2-5 and V is TRBV12-1; the tabulated D call, TRBD1, remains unverified against the DNA. TRBV12-1 is a listed pseudogene. The CDR3 loop spans 13 amino acids. CDR3 nucleotides: TGTGCCAGCAGACATACAGGGGGAGAGACCCAGTACTTC. Translation gives CASRHTGGETQYF.

Only a few counts were recorded for this clone. J is TRBJ2-3 and V is TRBV19; TRBD2 agrees at 12 bases. The CDR3 totals 17 residues. Germline loops: CDR1 LNHDA, CDR2 SQIVND (reference sequence). Trimming took 3 bases from V and 0 from J; bases not matched to a gene: 4. Here the CDR3 DNA reads TGTGCCAGTAGTATGAGACTAGCGGGGGTGAGCACAGATACGCAGTATTTT. Its translation: CASSMRLAGVSTDTQYF.

V gene TRBV4-1 combines with J gene TRBJ2-7; perhaps TRBD1 as D (5 bases). This CDR3 has 14 residues. From germline, CDR1 is MGHRA and CDR2 YSYEKL. Trimming cost V 0 bases and J 1 base, with 7 bases left between them. The CDR3: CASSQETESYEQYF. CDR3 nucleotides: TGCGCCAGCAGCCAAGAGACAGAATCCTACGAGCAGTACTTC.

V gene TRBV7-6 combines with J gene TRBJ2-7; D possibly corresponds to TRBD2 (5 bases). The CDR3 has 15 amino acids. Germline CDR1 reads SGHVS; CDR2 reads FNYEAQ. Trimming took off 6 bases at V and 0 bases at J, with 15 bases between the two ends. The CDR3 sequence: CASSVGGTASYEQYF. CDR3 DNA: TGTGCCAGCAGTGTTGGAGGTACGGCCTCCTACGAGCAGTACTTC.